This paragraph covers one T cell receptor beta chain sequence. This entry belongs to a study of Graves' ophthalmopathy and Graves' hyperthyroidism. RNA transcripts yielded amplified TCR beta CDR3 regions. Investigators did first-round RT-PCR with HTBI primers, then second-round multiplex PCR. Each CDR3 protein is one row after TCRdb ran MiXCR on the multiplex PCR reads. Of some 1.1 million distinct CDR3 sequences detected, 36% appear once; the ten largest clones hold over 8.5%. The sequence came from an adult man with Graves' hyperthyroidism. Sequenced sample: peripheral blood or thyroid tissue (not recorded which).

CDR3 residues: CASSLDREQNYGYTF. The DNA of the CDR3 is TGTGCCAGCAGCTTAGACAGGGAGCAGAACTATGGCTACACCTTC. The chain carries TRBV7-9 and TRBJ1-2; TRBD1 is a possible D gene (6 bases). V dropped 1 base and J dropped 2 bases, with 11 bases sitting between them. The germline gives CDR1 SEHNR, CDR2 FQNEAQ (reference sequence). This CDR3 is built from 15 residues.